This paragraph covers one T cell receptor beta chain sequence. What it binds is not known. The record originates from a study of radiotherapy plus CTLA-4 blockade in lung cancer. Study overall: Objective responses occurred in 18% of patients; over 25% had disease control. Study-level results: Blood-borne expansion of tumor-derived TCR clones followed radiotherapy plus ipilimumab. Per reports, early blood T cell clone dynamics, plus interferon-beta, forecast response most strongly.

Generated by immunoSEQ multiplex PCR, the TCRdb table keeps only in-frame clones and is missing some. There are about 48,000 clones in the sample; about 88% occur only once, and less than 20% lies in the top ten. Germline CDR1 and CDR2: SGHRS and YFSETQ. The CDR3 length is 15 residues. V was shortened by 4 bases and J by 5 bases, with 17 bases between the two germline ends. Each patient with chemo-refractory metastatic non-small-cell lung cancer was treated with focal radiation plus CTLA-4 blockade using ipilimumab. The sequence was obtained from a human donor with non-small cell lung cancer that progressed on radiotherapy plus ipilimumab. Some clones in this sample may be carry-over from other donors' samples. This material consisted of peripheral blood, taken from a patient treated with radiotherapy plus ipilimumab. The chain recombines TRBV5-1 with TRBJ2-3, with D maybe TRBD1 (5 bases). The CDR3 is CASSVDGQGEDTQYF. For the CDR3, the DNA is TGCGCCAGCAGCGTCGACGGGCAGGGTGAAGATACGCAGTATTTT.